The clone carrying this T cell receptor beta chain came up once. Its target is not known. Trimming pared 4 bases from V and 6 bases from J, leaving 19 bases between. Germline V lookup: CDR1 KGHSH, CDR2 LQKENI. The CDR3 length is 16 residues. The data belong to a study of T-cell memory formation after mild COVID-19. Whole-study context: TCR clusters were mostly confined to one donor each.

Sample barcodes and UMIs were carried by the TCR alpha and TCR beta cDNA libraries that 5'RACE generated with constant-segment primers. Each CDR3 protein is one row after TCRdb ran MiXCR on the 5' RACE reads. The profile covers 400,000 or so distinct CDR3 sequences, with around 19% appearing a single time and about 8.8% taken by the ten largest. General study findings and limits: CD4+ clones that contracted lay mainly in CM and EM; CD8+ ones lay in EMRA. Pre-infection memory already had some responding clones, implying cross-reactive memory joined.

The source is an adult woman who had mild COVID-19 (a few samples of this study predate the infection). Cell type and time point are not known. This chain connects TRBV18 to TRBJ1-5; D is possibly TRBD1 (5 bases). Material for sequencing was PBMCs or a T cell subset sorted from them (not recorded which). The CDR3 region has the DNA TGTGCCAGCTCACAGCTTGTGCAGGGCTGGGGTCAGCCCCAGCATTTT. Amino acid sequence: CASSQLVQGWGQPQHF.